The next 31 T cell receptor beta chains were all read from a single sample in a study of blood T cells in healthy people across ages. A second roughly 6 to 12 cycle PCR used barcoded and J-beta primers. TCRdb passed the 5' RACE reads through MiXCR, listing each CDR3 protein once. The table lists about 1.1 million distinct CDR3 sequences, 35% to 45% of them singletons, with around 14% in the top ten. The sequenced sample consisted of blood. These receptors all stem from a man younger than 30 in good health.

The genes are TRBV12-3 or TRBV12-4 and TRBJ1-1; the D gene is possibly TRBD1 (5 bases). The V end was cut by 3 bases, the J end by 3 bases, with 23 bases between. The CDR3 has 18 residues. The CDR3: CASSLLVGASPTDTEAFF. As DNA, the CDR3 is TGTGCCAGCAGTTTGTTGGTTGGGGCGAGCCCCACGGACACTGAAGCTTTCTTT.

This clonotype occurred a few times. The J gene is TRBJ2-3, the V gene TRBV11-2; 8 bases fit TRBD2. Per the germline V gene, CDR1 is SGHAT and CDR2 is FQNNGV. Germline trimming cut 7 bases from V and 0 bases from J; bases unmatched to any gene: 3. The CDR3 totals 14 residues. The CDR3 DNA reads TGTGCCAGCATCAAGCGGGGGAGCACAGATACGCAGTATTTT. It codes for CASIKRGSTDTQYF. Combining the CDR3 with reference TRBV11-2 and TRBJ2-3 gives the whole variable domain EAGVAQSPRYKIIEKRQSVAFWCNPISGHATLYWYQQILGQGPKLLIQFQNNGVVDDSQLPKDRFSAERLKGVDSTLKIQPAKLEDSAVYLCASIKRGSTDTQYFGPGTRLTVL.

This rearrangement joins TRBV6-5 to TRBJ2-1; 7 bases are a match to TRBD1. The CDR3 consists of 16 residues. Germline V CDR1 and CDR2: MNHEY, SVGAGI. Trimming took 0 bases from V and 4 from J; bases not matched to a gene: 6. Here the CDR3 DNA reads TGTGCCAGCAGTTACTCTGGGGGACAGCGGTACAATGAGCAGTTCTTC. It translates to CASSYSGGQRYNEQFF.

This chain uses TRBV20-1 with TRBJ1-5; 7 positions match TRBD1. Germline CDR1 is DFQATT and CDR2 is SNEGSKA (reference sequence). Germline trimming cut 1 base from V and 4 bases from J; bases unmatched to any gene: 7. This CDR3 spans 15 amino acids. CDR3 amino acids: CSARVPRDRNQPQHF. The CDR3 DNA is TGCAGTGCTAGAGTCCCTCGGGACAGAAATCAGCCCCAGCATTTT.

This clonotype appeared once. The chain is built from TRBV7-9 and TRBJ2-1; D is uncertain. V was clipped by 7 bases and J by 6 bases, with 16 bases between them. The CDR3 has 14 amino acids. Per the germline V gene, CDR1 is SEHNR and CDR2 is FQNEAQ (reference sequence). The CDR3 protein is CASNPEIGFNEQFF. CDR3 nucleotide sequence: TGTGCCAGCAATCCAGAAATTGGGTTCAATGAGCAGTTCTTC.

This clonotype was found a few times. The CDR3 DNA follows: TGTGCCAGCAGCCGGGGTAAACCCTACGAGCAGTACTTC. It translates to CASSRGKPYEQYF. The gene calls are TRBV9 and TRBJ2-7, with D possibly matching TRBD2 (5 bases). The V end was cut by 4 bases, the J end by 2 bases, with 10 bases between. The CDR3 totals 13 residues. The germline CDR1 and CDR2 sequences are SGDLS and YYNGEE.

This chain links TRBV6-5 with TRBJ2-5; D is perhaps TRBD2 (6 bases). Per germline, CDR1 MNHEY and CDR2 SVGAGI. The CDR3 runs to 14 residues. V dropped 2 bases and J dropped 5 bases, with 12 bases sitting between them. CDR3 DNA: TGTGCCAGCAGTTACGTGGCTAGCGTGGAGACCCAGTACTTC. Translated: CASSYVASVETQYF.

This clonotype was seen more than once but under ten times. The gene calls are TRBV6-5 and TRBJ2-3, with 10 bases aligning to TRBD2. The CDR3 loop spans 16 amino acids. Unmatched junction bases numbered 6, after V lost 5 bases and J lost 1 base. CDR1 MNHEY and CDR2 SVGAGI come from the germline V gene. The CDR3 spells CASSQKRGGGTDTQYF. As DNA, the CDR3 is TGTGCCAGCAGTCAAAAGCGGGGGGGGGGCACAGATACGCAGTATTTT.

This clonotype was seen at least ten times. The J gene is TRBJ2-3, the V gene TRBV20-1, with a tentative D call TRBD1 (6 bases). Germline V gene sequence: CDR1 DFQATT, CDR2 SNEGSKA (reference sequence). V lost 6 bases to trimming and J lost 3 bases, with 10 bases between them. The CDR3 loop spans 12 amino acids. In DNA, the CDR3 is TGCAGTGCCGAAGGGGGTACAGATACGCAGTATTTT. It codes for CSAEGGTDTQYF.

The chain has TRBV4-3 and TRBJ2-6; D unclear. The CDR3 extends over 18 amino acids. CDR1 is LGHNA and CDR2 is YSLEER in the germline V gene. The V gene lost 0 bases and the J gene lost 1 base, with 13 bases spanning the gap. DNA for the CDR3: TGCGCCAGCAGCCAAGATTGGCAGTCCGCATCTGGGGCCAACGTCCTGACTTTC. Amino acids: CASSQDWQSASGANVLTF.

V usage is TRBV4-3 and J usage is TRBJ1-1; TRBD1 might be the D (5 bases). The CDR3 runs 16 residues. Germline V gene sequence: CDR1 LGHNA, CDR2 YSLEER. V was clipped by 4 bases and J by 1 base, with 16 bases between them. CDR3 in amino acids: CASSLVSGTTNTEAFF. In nucleotides, the CDR3 is TGCGCCAGCAGCCTGGTTTCCGGGACCACGAACACTGAAGCTTTCTTT.

There are a few counts of this clonotype. The rearrangement uses TRBV28 and TRBJ2-1, with 12 nucleotides matching TRBD1. The trim removed 6 bases at V and 7 bases at J, leaving 10 bases unmatched. The CDR3 length is 16 residues. Looked up from germline, CDR1 is MDHEN and CDR2 is SYDVKM. As DNA, the CDR3 is TGTGCCAGCAGCCCTAAGGGACAGGGGGCCGATAATGAGCAGTTCTTC. Translated: CASSPKGQGADNEQFF.

This clonotype was seen only a few times. The chain carries TRBV3-1 and TRBJ2-5; 8 positions match TRBD2. The junction had 9 bases not matched to a gene; V was cut back by 5 bases and J by 4 bases. The CDR3 consists of 15 residues. CDR1 and CDR2 from the germline V gene are LGHDT and YNNKEL (reference sequence). The chain's CDR3 is CASSYLIAGRETQYF. The CDR3 bases are TGTGCCAGCAGCTACTTAATAGCGGGGAGAGAGACCCAGTACTTC.

The chain joins TRBV6-4 to TRBJ1-1, with 10 nucleotides matching TRBD1. The CDR3 extends over 18 amino acids. V was clipped by 11 bases and J by 1 base; unmatched bases: 19. CDR1 is MRHNA and CDR2 is SNTAGT in the germline V gene. CDR3 DNA: TGTGCCTGGTTATTTGGAGACAGGGGGCGTTTTGCGAACACTGAAGCTTTCTTT. Its protein product is CAWLFGDRGRFANTEAFF.

A few counts support this clonotype. V usage is TRBV6-5 and J usage is TRBJ1-6, with TRBD1 identical over 8 bases. This CDR3 comprises 18 residues. The germline CDR1 and CDR2 sequences are MNHEY and SVGAGI. After removal of 2 bases from V and 0 bases from J, the junction contained 6 bases not matched to a gene. The CDR3 reads CASSYGSGGTSYNSPLHF. The CDR3 nucleotides read TGTGCCAGCAGTTACGGATCAGGGGGCACCTCCTATAATTCACCCCTCCACTTT.

This chain connects TRBV2 to TRBJ1-2, with unresolved D. The CDR3 contains 13 residues. Germline values: CDR1 SNHLY, CDR2 FYNNEI. Trimming removed 11 bases at V and 2 bases at J, with 15 bases between. The CDR3 coding sequence is TGTGCCGGCACTTTTCCACTGAACTATGGCTACACCTTC. This encodes CAGTFPLNYGYTF.

The rearrangement links TRBV20-1 to TRBJ1-1; tentative D call: TRBD1 (5 bases). The V end was cut by 6 bases, the J end by 0 bases, with 11 bases between. The CDR3 spans 13 residues. From germline, CDR1 is DFQATT and CDR2 SNEGSKA (reference sequence). The CDR3 loop is CSALRGLNTEAFF. The CDR3 coding sequence is TGCAGTGCCCTACGGGGGTTGAACACTGAAGCTTTCTTT.

In its sample, this clonotype was seen a few times. V is TRBV9 and J is TRBJ2-3; D perhaps matches TRBD1 (6 bases). The CDR3 totals 14 residues. Germline V CDR1 and CDR2: SGDLS, YYNGEE. V was trimmed by 4 bases and J by 2 bases, leaving 11 bases between them. CDR3 sequence reads: CASSSDRPTDTQYF. The CDR3 coding sequence is TGTGCCAGCAGCTCAGACAGGCCCACAGATACGCAGTATTTT. The whole variable domain, remainder taken from reference TRBV9 and TRBJ2-3, is DSGVTQTPKHLITATGQRVTLRCSPRSGDLSVYWYQQSLDQGLQFLIQYYNGEERAKGNILERFSAQQFPDLHSELNLSSLELGDSALYFCASSSDRPTDTQYFGPGTRLTVL.

The chain recombines TRBV28 with TRBJ1-5; 7 bases match TRBD1. Looked up from germline, CDR1 is MDHEN and CDR2 is SYDVKM. The length of the CDR3 is 17 residues. The V segment lost 3 bases and the J segment 0 bases; nucleotides outside the gene matches: 8. Here the CDR3 reads CASSFRDRDYSNQPQHF. DNA of the CDR3: TGTGCCAGCAGTTTTCGGGACAGAGACTATAGCAATCAGCCCCAGCATTTT.

This clonotype has at least ten counts. The chain employs TRBV4-2 and TRBJ2-1; tentatively, D is TRBD1 or TRBD2 (5 bases each). The V end lost 4 bases, the J end lost 1 base, and 11 bases lay between the germline ends. This CDR3 has 15 residues. In germline, CDR1 is LGHNA, CDR2 YNFKEQ. The CDR3 protein is CASSPGDGSYNEQFF. The CDR3 DNA is TGTGCCAGCAGCCCTGGGGACGGATCCTACAATGAGCAGTTCTTC.

This clonotype was picked up a small number of times. The V gene is TRBV3-1, the J gene TRBJ1-2; the D gene is possibly TRBD1 (5 bases). CDR3 size: 15 residues. V was shortened by 0 bases and J by 8 bases, with 16 bases between the two germline ends. Germline values: CDR1 LGHDT, CDR2 YNNKEL (reference sequence). CDR3 protein: CASSQEGDTRGGYTF. The CDR3 DNA is TGTGCCAGCAGCCAAGAAGGCGACACGAGGGGCGGCTACACCTTC.

This clonotype was counted a single time. The DNA of the CDR3 is TGTGCCAGCAGCCAAGAATCGCTGGGGACTGAAGCTTTCTTT. Protein sequence: CASSQESLGTEAFF. This sequence joins TRBV3-1 and TRBJ1-1; D is unresolved. The CDR3 length is 14 residues. The V end was cut by 0 bases, the J end by 5 bases, with 10 bases between. Germline lookup yields CDR1 LGHDT and CDR2 YNNKEL (reference sequence).

This rearrangement joins TRBV27 to TRBJ2-5; the D is unclear. The closer fit of TRBJ2-7 to the DNA end suggests the J call may be wrong. The CDR3 covers 16 residues. Germline CDR1 is MNHEY and CDR2 is SMNVEV (reference sequence). The CDR3 DNA sequence: TGTGCCAGCAGTTTAAGTACGGGCACCATCACCTACGAGCAGTACTTC. Protein: CASSLSTGTITYEQYF.

J is TRBJ1-2 and V is TRBV6-1, with unresolved D. The CDR3 loop spans 18 amino acids. Germline loops: CDR1 MNHNS, CDR2 SASEGT. V lost 10 bases to trimming and J lost 2 bases, with 29 bases between them. The CDR3 bases are TGTGCCACCTCACACGGAGTAATCAAACGCCAATTCAACTATGGCTACACCTTC. This gives the protein CATSHGVIKRQFNYGYTF.

As for this clonotype: This may be a read error, as it is one base from a much larger clone. The J gene is TRBJ2-1, the V gene TRBV7-2; no firm D call. TRBJ2-7 matches the DNA end more closely, so the J call is doubtful. The CDR3 has 15 amino acids. CDR1 is SGHTA and CDR2 is FQGNSA in the germline V gene. CDR3 coding DNA: TGTGCCAGCAGCTTCCAGCCAAGCTCCTACAATGAGCAGTACTTC. This encodes CASSFQPSSYNEQYF.

Concerning this clonotype: The junction does not match germline at one end; this may be a read error. V usage is TRBV6-2 or TRBV6-3 and J usage is TRBJ2-1; 8 bases align to TRBD2. The V gene's germline CDR1 is MNHEY and CDR2 SVGEGT. CDR3 length equals 16 residues. DNA of the CDR3: TGTACCAGCAGTCACGGGGGGGCGGGGTCGTACAATGAGCAGTTCTTC. Encoded protein: CTSSHGGAGSYNEQFF.

This clonotype was picked up a small number of times. The chain combines TRBV3-1 with TRBJ1-4; perhaps TRBD1 as D (6 bases). The CDR3 is 14 amino acids. CDR1 and CDR2 from the germline V gene are LGHDT and YNNKEL (reference sequence). Trimming took off 7 bases at V and 2 bases at J, with 11 bases between the two ends. CDR3 residues: CASNTGSTNEKLFF. The CDR3 DNA sequence: TGTGCCAGCAACACAGGGTCGACTAATGAAAAACTGTTTTTT.

The gene calls are TRBV28 and TRBJ2-3, with D perhaps TRBD1 or TRBD2 (6 bases each). Germline CDR1 is MDHEN and CDR2 is SYDVKM. This CDR3 has 17 amino acids. V lost 5 bases, J lost 2 bases, and 20 bases lay in between. The CDR3 loop reads CASSKTHLGGPTDTQYF. CDR3 nucleotide sequence: TGTGCCAGCAGTAAAACCCACCTTGGGGGGCCCACAGATACGCAGTATTTT.

This clonotype has a handful of counts. This rearrangement joins TRBV19 to TRBJ1-2, with unresolved D. CDR1 and CDR2 (germline): LNHDA, SQIVND (reference sequence). The CDR3 loop spans 13 amino acids. V lost 4 bases and J lost 4, with 10 bases in between. The CDR3 reads CASSTILAYGYTF. The DNA for the CDR3 is TGTGCCAGTAGTACGATTCTGGCCTATGGCTACACCTTC.

This sequence joins TRBV3-1 and TRBJ2-5, with a possible D match to TRBD1 (6 bases). The germline gives CDR1 LGHDT, CDR2 YNNKEL (reference sequence). The V gene lost 8 bases and the J gene lost 1 base, with 23 bases spanning the gap. The CDR3 sequence is 17 residues long. CDR3 nucleotide sequence: TGTGCCAGCCGAACAGCCGGGGACACGTATATCCAAGAGACCCAGTACTTC. Its translation: CASRTAGDTYIQETQYF.

The genes are TRBV2 and TRBJ2-7; 7 bases map to TRBD1. Germline V gives CDR1 SNHLY, CDR2 FYNNEI. This CDR3 contains 14 residues. The J segment lost 3 bases and the V segment lost 7 bases, leaving 9 bases of the junction unmatched. CDR3 loop: CASTNRDSYYEQYF. The CDR3 coding sequence is TGTGCCAGCACCAACCGGGACAGCTACTACGAGCAGTACTTC.